A selection of T cell receptor beta chains follows, all from one sample in a study of CXCR3 chemokines and chemotherapy response in bladder cancer. TCRdb analysed the PCR reads with MiXCR anew, one entry per CDR3 protein. Of about 13,000 distinct CDR3 sequences detected, approximately 13% appear once; the ten largest clones hold 25% to 30%. The specimen was taken from a patient whose treatment included neoadjuvant chemotherapy. These receptor sequences come from a human donor with bladder cancer that did not respond to neoadjuvant chemotherapy. CDR3s leave out the opening cysteine and the closing phenylalanine or tryptophan. Expanded clones get a size class; other rows say once, few or many, or leave the size out.

V gene	CDR3 length	clone size	CDR3 protein
TRBV29-1	9	many	SGSTGREQY
TRBV12-3/TRBV12-4	11	few	ASREEHNYGYT
TRBV19	13	many	ASSRGGNRGTEAF
TRBV7-9	14	many	ASSLLQGGFYNEQF
TRBV6-6	12	many	ASSYPDPRAEAF
TRBV19	12	many	ASTIPGTGVDYT
TRBV12-3/TRBV12-4	15	many	ASRASGTGWGTDTQY
TRBV19	13	many	ASSNIEGLGETQY
TRBV27	15	medium-sized	ASSSTSGRPIGSEQF
TRBV5-5	12	many	ASSWGTGTDTQY
TRBV27	14	medium-sized	ASSLGPGASNYGYT
TRBV7-9	11	once	ASSLVALEKLF
TRBV6-1	9	many	ASSVRNEQF
TRBV27	13	few	ASSLTGVAFDGYT
TRBV5-6	13	.	ASSRFDRSGEEQF
TRBV28	13	few	ASSPRAGEGEKLF
TRBV6-2/TRBV6-3	12	many	ASGGQGEAGEAF
TRBV30	10	many	AWSVHRGGYT
TRBV18	12	many	ASSLGLENTEAF
TRBV5-4	12	many	ASSFSGSYNEQF
TRBV6-2/TRBV6-3	12	many	ASTPGSSYNEQF
TRBV19	12	large	ASKAPGLYAEAF
TRBV18	12	many	ASSSTSGKYEQY
TRBV28	13	many	ASSDPRDRGEEQY
TRBV29-1	12	many	SGLGTGRDYEQY
TRBV28	16	.	ASSPIVRPQDPRYGYT
TRBV15	11	many	ATSPQSTGELF
TRBV19	11	many	ASTGPPLYEQY
TRBV30	10	many	AWKPQFGELF
TRBV30	9	many	AWSTPFRAF
TRBV20-1	12	few	SAPAASGADTQY
TRBV19	14	.	ASSLWGAGNTGELF
TRBV28	14	few	ASRDLDRTFNYGYT
TRBV28	15	many	ASSPGTGGLGYNEQF
TRBV11-2	11	many	ASSLVRGTEAF
TRBV6-6	13	medium-sized	ASSRSAGGNNEQF
TRBV24-1	15	many	ATSVARLAGGPDTQY
TRBV20-1	9	.	SAWALDTQY
TRBV6-1	12	many	ASSLGQLDQPQH
TRBV11-2	13	.	ASSLAPTFTYEQY
TRBV15	11	few	ATSRDRRETQY
TRBV19	11	many	ASSFLTNEKLF
TRBV2	12	.	ATNGGGAKGPQH
TRBV27	11	many	ASSPGRHYGYT
TRBV6-5	14	.	ASSYSRDGANYGYT
TRBV2	10	.	ASSELSYGYT
TRBV12-5	18	.	ASGLVDYSGRPNTYNEQF
TRBV30	9	many	AWRGGDTQY
TRBV29-1	11	few	LAGGINTGELF
TRBV30	14	few	AWCPGQGAYNSPLH
TRBV20-1	13	.	SARAGSGLADEQF
TRBV6-6	12	many	ASTRTATSYEQY
TRBV18	11	many	ASSQDSDYGYT
TRBV7-2	14	many	ASSPEGVGWAYEQY
TRBV29-1	11	many	SSQGTAGEKLF
TRBV7-9	12	many	ASSLGQDNTEAF
TRBV15	14	many	ATSRAGRLSYNEQF
TRBV18	13	many	ASSSSGGPTDTQY
TRBV6-5	13	.	ASTGQGAGAGELF